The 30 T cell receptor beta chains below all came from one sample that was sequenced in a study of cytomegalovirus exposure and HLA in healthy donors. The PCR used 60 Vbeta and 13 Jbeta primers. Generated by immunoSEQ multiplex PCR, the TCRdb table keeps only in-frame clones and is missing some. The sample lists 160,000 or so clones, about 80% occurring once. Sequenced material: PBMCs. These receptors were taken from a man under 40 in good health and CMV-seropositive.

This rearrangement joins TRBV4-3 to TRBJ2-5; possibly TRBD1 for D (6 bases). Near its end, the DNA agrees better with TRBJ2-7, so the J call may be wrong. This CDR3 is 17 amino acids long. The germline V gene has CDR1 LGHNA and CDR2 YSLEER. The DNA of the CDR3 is TGCGCCAGCAGCCAAGACTTGTCCCAGGGACACCTCTACGAGCAGTACTTC. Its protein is CASSQDLSQGHLYEQYF.

The chain's CDR3 is CASSQEGQGITEAFF. DNA of the CDR3: TGCGCCAGCAGCCAAGAGGGACAGGGGATCACTGAAGCTTTCTTT. The chain has TRBV4-1 and TRBJ1-1, with 10 bases identical to TRBD1. After removal of 0 bases from V and 4 bases from J, the junction contained 2 bases not matched to a gene. The CDR3 runs 15 residues. Looked up from germline, CDR1 is MGHRA and CDR2 is YSYEKL.

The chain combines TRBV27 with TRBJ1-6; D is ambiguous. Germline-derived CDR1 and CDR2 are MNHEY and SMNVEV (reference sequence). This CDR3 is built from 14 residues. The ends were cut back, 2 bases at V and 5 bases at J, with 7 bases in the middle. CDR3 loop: CASSLTGNNSPLHF. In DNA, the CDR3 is TGTGCCAGCAGTTTAACCGGGAATAATTCACCCCTCCACTTT.

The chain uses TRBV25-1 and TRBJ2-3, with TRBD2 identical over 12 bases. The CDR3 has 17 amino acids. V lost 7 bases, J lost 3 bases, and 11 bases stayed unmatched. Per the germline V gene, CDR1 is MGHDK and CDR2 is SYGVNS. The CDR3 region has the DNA TGTGCCAGCACCGGGCCCCAGCTAGCGGGGGGGACAGATACGCAGTATTTT. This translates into CASTGPQLAGGTDTQYF.

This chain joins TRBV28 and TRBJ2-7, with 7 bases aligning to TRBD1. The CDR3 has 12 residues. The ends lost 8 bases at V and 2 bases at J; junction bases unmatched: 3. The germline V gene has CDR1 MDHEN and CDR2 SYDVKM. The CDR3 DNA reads TGTGCCAGCTACGGACAGGCCTACGAGCAGTACTTC. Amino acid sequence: CASYGQAYEQYF.

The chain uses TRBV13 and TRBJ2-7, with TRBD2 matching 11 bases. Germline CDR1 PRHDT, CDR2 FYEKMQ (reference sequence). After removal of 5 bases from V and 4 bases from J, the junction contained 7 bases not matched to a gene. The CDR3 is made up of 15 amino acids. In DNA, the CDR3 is TGTGCCAGCAGCACAATAGCGGGGGGGAGGTACGAGCAGTACTTC. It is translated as CASSTIAGGRYEQYF.

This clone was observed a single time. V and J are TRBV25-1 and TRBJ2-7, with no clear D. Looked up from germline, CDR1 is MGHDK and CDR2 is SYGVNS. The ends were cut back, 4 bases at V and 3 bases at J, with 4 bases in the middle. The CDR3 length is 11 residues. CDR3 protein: CASSVYYEQYF. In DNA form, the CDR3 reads TGTGCCAGCAGTGTCTACTACGAGCAGTACTTC.

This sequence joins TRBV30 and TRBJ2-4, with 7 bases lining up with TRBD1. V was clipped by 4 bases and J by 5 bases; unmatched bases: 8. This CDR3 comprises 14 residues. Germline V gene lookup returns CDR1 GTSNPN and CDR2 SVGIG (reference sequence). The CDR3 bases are TGTGCCTGGAAGGGGGCAGGTAGAGAAAACATTCAGTACTTC. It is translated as CAWKGAGRENIQYF. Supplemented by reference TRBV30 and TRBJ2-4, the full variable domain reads SQTIHQWPATLVQPVGSPLSLECTVEGTSNPNLYWYRQAAGRGLQLLFYSVGIGQISSEVPQNLSASRPQDRQFILSSKKLLLSDSGFYLCAWKGAGRENIQYFGAGTRLSVL.

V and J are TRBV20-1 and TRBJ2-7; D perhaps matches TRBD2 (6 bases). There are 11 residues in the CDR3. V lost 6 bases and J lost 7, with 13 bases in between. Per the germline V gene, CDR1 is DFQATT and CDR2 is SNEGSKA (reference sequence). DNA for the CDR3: TGCAGTGCCCCGGGGGTCCAGGAGCAGTACTTC. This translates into CSAPGVQEQYF.

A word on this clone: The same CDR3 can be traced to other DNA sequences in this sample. The CDR3 loop is CAWSGGQGTDTQYF. As DNA, the CDR3 is TGTGCCTGGTCCGGGGGGCAGGGCACAGATACGCAGTATTTT. The chain combines TRBV30 with TRBJ2-3; possibly TRBD2 for D (7 bases). The CDR3 spans 14 residues. V was cut by 5 bases and J by 1 base, with 13 bases left in between. Germline CDR1 GTSNPN, CDR2 SVGIG (reference sequence).

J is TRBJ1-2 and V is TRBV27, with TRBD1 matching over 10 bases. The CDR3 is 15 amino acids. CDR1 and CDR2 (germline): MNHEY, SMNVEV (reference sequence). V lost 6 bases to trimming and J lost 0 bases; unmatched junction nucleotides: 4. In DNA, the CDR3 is TGTGCCAGCAGCGCGGGACAGGGGTCTAACTATGGCTACACCTTC. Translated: CASSAGQGSNYGYTF.

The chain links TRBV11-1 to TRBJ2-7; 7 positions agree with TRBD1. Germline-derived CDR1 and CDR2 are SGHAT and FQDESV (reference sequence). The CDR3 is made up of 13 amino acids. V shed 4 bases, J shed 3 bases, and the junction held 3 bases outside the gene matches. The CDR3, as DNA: TGTGCCAGCAGCTCGGGACAGCACTACGAGCAGTACTTC. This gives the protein CASSSGQHYEQYF.

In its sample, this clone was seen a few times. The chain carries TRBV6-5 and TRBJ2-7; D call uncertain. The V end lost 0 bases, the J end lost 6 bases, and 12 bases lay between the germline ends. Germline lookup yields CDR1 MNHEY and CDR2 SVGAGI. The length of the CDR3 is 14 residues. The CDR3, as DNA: TGTGCCAGCAGTTACTCGACTGGGTTAGGCGAGCAGTACTTC. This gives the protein CASSYSTGLGEQYF.

The CDR3 loop is CASSPRHPSSYEQYF. The CDR3, as DNA: TGCGCCAGCAGCCCGAGACACCCGAGCTCCTACGAGCAGTACTTC. V and J are TRBV5-1 and TRBJ2-7; the D is unclear. The germline V gene encodes CDR1 SGHRS and CDR2 YFSETQ. This CDR3 contains 15 residues. Between the trimmed V and J ends, which lost 4 bases and 0 bases, there was a span of 14 bases.

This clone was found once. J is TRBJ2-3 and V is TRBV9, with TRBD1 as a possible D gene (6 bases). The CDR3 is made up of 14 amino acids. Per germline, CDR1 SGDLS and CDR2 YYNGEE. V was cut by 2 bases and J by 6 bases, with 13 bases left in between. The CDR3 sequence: CASSVGALADTQYF. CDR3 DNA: TGTGCCAGCAGCGTGGGGGCACTCGCGGATACGCAGTATTTT.

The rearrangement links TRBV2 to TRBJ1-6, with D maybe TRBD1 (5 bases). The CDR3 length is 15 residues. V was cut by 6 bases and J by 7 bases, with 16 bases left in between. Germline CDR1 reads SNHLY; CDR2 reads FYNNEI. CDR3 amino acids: CASRMTGVGNSPLHF. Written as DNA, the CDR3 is TGTGCCAGCAGGATGACGGGGGTTGGGAATTCACCCCTCCACTTT.

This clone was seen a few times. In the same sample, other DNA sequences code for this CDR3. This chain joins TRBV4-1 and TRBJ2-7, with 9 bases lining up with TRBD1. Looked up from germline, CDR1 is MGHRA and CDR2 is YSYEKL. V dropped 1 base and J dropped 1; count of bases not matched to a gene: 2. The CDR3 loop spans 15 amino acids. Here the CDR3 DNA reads TGCGCCAGCAGCCAAGTTGGACAGGGGTCCTACGAGCAGTACTTC. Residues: CASSQVGQGSYEQYF.

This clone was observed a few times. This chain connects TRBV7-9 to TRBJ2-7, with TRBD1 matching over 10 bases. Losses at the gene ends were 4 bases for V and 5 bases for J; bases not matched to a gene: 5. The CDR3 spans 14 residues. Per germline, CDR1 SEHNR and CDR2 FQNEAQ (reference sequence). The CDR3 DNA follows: TGTGCCAGCAGCTCCCGGGACAGGGGCCACGAGCAGTACTTC. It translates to CASSSRDRGHEQYF.

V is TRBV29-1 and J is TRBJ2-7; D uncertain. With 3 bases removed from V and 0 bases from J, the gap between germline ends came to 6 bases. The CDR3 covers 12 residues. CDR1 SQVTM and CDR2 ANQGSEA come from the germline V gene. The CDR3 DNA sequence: TGCAGCGTTGAGGAGAGCTCCTACGAGCAGTACTTC. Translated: CSVEESSYEQYF.

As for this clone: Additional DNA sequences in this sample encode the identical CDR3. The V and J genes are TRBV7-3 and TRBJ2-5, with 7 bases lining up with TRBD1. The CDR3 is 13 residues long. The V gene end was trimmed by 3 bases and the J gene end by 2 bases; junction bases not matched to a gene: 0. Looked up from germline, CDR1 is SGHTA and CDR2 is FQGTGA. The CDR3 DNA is TGTGCCAGCAGCTTGGGACAGCAAGAGACCCAGTACTTC. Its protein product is CASSLGQQETQYF.

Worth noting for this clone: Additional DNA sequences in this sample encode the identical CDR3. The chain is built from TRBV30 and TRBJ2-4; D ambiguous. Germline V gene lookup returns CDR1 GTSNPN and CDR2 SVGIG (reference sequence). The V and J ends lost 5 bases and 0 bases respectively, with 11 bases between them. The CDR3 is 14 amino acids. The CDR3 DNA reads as TGTGCCTGGTCCCGACTTAAAGCCAAAAACATTCAGTACTTC. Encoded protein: CAWSRLKAKNIQYF. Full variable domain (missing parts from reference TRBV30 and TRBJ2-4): SQTIHQWPATLVQPVGSPLSLECTVEGTSNPNLYWYRQAAGRGLQLLFYSVGIGQISSEVPQNLSASRPQDRQFILSSKKLLLSDSGFYLCAWSRLKAKNIQYFGAGTRLSVL.

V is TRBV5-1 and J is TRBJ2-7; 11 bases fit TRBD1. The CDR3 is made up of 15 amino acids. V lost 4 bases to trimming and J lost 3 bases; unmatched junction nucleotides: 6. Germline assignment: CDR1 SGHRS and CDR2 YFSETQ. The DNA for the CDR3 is TGCGCCAGCAGCAATGCCGGGACAGGGGGCTACGAGCAGTACTTC. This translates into CASSNAGTGGYEQYF.

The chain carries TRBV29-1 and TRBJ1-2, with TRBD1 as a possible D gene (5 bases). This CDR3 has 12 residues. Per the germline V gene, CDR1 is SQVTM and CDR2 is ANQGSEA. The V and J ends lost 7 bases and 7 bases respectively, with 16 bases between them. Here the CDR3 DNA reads TGCAGCGCCGCCGGGACTCCGGGTGGCTACACCTTC. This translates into CSAAGTPGGYTF.

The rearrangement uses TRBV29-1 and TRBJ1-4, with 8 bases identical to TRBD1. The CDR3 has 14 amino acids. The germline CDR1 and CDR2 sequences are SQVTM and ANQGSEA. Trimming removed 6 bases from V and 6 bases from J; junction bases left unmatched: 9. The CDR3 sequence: CSVKLDRDDEKLFF. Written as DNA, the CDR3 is TGCAGCGTAAAACTGGACAGGGACGATGAAAAACTGTTTTTT.

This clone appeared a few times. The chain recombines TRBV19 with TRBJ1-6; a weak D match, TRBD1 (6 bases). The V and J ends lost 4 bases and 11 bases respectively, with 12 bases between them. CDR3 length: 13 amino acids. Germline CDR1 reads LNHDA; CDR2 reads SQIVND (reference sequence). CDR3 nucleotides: TGTGCCAGTAGTACTACAGGGTTACCACCCCTCCACTTT. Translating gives CASSTTGLPPLHF.

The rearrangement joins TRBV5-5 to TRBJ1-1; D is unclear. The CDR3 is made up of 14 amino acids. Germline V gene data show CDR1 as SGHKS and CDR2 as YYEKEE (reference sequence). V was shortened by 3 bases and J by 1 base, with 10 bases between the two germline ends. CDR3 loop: CASSWVTENTEAFF. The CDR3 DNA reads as TGTGCCAGCAGCTGGGTTACAGAGAACACTGAAGCTTTCTTT.

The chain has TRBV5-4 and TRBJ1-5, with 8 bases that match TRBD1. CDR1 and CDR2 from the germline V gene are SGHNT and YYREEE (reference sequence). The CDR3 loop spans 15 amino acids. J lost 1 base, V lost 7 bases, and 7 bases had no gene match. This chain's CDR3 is CASEDRAESNQPQHF. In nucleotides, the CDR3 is TGTGCCAGCGAGGACAGGGCGGAGAGCAATCAGCCCCAGCATTTT.

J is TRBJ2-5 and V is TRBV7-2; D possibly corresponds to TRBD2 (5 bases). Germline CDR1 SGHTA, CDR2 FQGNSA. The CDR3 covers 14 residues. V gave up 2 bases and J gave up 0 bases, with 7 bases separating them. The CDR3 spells CASSLIGNQETQYF. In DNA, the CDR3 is TGTGCCAGCAGCTTAATCGGGAACCAAGAGACCCAGTACTTC.

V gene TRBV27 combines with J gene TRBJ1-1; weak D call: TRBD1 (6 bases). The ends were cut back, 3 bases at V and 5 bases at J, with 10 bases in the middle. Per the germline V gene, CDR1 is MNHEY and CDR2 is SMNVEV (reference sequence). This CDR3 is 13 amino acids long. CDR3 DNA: TGTGCCAGCAGTTTTGGGGGCTGGACTGAAGCTTTCTTT. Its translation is CASSFGGWTEAFF.

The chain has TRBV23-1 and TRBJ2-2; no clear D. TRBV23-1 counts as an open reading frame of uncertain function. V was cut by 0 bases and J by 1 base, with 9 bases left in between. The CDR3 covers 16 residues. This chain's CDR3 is CASSQSKEQNTGELFF. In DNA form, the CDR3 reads TGCGCCAGCAGTCAATCGAAGGAGCAGAACACCGGGGAGCTGTTTTTT.